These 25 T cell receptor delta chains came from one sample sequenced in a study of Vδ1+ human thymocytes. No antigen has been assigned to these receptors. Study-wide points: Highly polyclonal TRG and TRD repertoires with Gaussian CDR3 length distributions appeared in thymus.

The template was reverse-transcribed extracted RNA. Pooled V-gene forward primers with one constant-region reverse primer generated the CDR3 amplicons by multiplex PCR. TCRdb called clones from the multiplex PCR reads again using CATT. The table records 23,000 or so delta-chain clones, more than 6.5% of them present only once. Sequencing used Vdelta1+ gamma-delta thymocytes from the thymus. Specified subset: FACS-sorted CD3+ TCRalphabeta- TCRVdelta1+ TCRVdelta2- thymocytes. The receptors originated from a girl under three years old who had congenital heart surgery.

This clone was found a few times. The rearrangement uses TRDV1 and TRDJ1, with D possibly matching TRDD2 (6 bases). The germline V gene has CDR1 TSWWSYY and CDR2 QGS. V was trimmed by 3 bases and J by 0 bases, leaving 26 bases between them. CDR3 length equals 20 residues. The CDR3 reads CALGDPVGPTAFLYTDKLIF. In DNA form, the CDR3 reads TGTGCTCTTGGGGACCCCGTAGGTCCTACGGCTTTTTTGTACACCGATAAACTCATCTTT.

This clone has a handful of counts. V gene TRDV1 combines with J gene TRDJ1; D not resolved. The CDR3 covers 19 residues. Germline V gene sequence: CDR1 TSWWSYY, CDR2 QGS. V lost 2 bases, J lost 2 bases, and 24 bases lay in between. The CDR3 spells CALGENSPPARTWTDKLIF. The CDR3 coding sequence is TGTGCTCTTGGGGAAAATTCCCCCCCTGCCCGTACTTGGACCGATAAACTCATCTTT.

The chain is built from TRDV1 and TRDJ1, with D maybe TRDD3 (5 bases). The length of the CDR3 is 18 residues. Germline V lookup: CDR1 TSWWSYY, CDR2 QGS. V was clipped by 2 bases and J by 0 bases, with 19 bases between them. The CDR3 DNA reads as TGTGCTCTTGGGGAAACAGGCACTTCTCCGGGGGACACCGATAAACTCATCTTT. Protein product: CALGETGTSPGDTDKLIF.

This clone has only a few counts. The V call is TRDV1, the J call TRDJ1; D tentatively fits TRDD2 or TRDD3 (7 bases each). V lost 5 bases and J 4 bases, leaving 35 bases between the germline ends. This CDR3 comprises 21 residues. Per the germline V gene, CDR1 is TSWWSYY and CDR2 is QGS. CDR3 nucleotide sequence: TGTGCTCTTGGGAATTACCCCTTCCTCTCCGACTGGGGAATGGGCAACGATAAACTCATCTTT. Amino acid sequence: CALGNYPFLSDWGMGNDKLIF.

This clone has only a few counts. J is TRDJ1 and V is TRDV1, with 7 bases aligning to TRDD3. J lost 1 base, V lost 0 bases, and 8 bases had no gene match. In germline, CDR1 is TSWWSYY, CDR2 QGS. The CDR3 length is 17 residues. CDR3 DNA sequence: TGTGCTCTTGGGGAACTAGTTGGGAGGGGGATCACCGATAAACTCATCTTT. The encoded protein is CALGELVGRGITDKLIF.

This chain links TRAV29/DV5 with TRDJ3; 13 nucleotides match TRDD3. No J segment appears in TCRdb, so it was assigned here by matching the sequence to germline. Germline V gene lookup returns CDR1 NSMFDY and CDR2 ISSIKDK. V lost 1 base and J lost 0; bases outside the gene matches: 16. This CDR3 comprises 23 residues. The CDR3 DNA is TGTGCAGCAAGCCCGTTACTGGGGGATACGGCGGTGTCGTACTCCTGGGACACCCGACAGATGTTTTTC. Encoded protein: CAASPLLGDTAVSYSWDTRQMFF.

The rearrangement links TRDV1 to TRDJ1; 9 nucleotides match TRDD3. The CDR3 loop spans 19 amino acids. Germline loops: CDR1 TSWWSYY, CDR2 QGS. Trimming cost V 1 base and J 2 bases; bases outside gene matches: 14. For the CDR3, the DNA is TGTGCTCTTGGGGAACCCGGCTTGGGACTGGGGGACAGGACCGATAAACTCATCTTT. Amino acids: CALGEPGLGLGDRTDKLIF.

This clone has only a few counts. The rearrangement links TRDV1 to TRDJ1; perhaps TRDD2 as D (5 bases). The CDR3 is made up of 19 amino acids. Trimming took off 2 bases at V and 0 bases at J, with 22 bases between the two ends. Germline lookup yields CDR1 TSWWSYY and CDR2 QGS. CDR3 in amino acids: CALGESLRPSTEYTDKLIF. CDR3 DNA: TGTGCTCTTGGGGAATCCCTTCGACCTTCTACGGAATACACCGATAAACTCATCTTT.

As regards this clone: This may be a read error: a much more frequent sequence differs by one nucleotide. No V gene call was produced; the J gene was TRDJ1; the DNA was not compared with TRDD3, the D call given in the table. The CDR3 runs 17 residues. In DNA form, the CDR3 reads TGTGCTGAACCACCGGCCTTGGGATACGCCTACACCGATAAACTCATCTTT. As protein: CAEPPALGYAYTDKLIF.

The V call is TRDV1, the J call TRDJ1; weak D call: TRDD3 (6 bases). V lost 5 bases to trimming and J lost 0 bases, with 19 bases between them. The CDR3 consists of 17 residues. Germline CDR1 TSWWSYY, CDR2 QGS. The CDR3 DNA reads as TGTGCTCTTGGGAAGCGCCGGGGATCTTATAACACCGATAAACTCATCTTT. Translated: CALGKRRGSYNTDKLIF.

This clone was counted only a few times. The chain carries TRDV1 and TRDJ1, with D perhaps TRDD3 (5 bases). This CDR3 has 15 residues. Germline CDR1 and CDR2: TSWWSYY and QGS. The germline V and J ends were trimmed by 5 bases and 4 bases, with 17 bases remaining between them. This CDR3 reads CALGSPGGEIDKLIF. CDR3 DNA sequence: TGTGCTCTTGGGTCACCAGGCGGGGAGATCGATAAACTCATCTTT.

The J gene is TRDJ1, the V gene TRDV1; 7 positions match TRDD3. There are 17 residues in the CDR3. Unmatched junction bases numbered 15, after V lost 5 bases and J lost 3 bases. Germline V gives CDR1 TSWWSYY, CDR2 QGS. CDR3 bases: TGTGCTCTTGGGTACCACCTCGGGGGATCCCGTCCCGATAAACTCATCTTT. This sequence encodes CALGYHLGGSRPDKLIF.

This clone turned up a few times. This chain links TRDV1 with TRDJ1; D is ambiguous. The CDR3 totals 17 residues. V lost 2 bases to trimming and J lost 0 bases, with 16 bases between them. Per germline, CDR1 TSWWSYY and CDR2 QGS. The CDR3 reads CALGEIRPKLYTDKLIF. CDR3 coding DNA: TGTGCTCTTGGGGAAATTAGGCCTAAGCTCTACACCGATAAACTCATCTTT.

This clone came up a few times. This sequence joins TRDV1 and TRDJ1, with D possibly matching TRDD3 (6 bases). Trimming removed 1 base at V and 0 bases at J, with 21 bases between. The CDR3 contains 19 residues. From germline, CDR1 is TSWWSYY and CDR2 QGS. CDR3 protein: CALGEPPERGGPYTDKLIF. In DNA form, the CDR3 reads TGTGCTCTTGGGGAACCTCCTGAACGAGGGGGACCGTACACCGATAAACTCATCTTT.

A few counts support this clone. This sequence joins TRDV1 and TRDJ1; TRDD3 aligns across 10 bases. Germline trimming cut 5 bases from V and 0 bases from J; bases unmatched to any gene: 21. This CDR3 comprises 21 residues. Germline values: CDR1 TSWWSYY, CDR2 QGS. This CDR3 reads CALGPPYDLKLGDGYTDKLIF. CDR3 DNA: TGTGCTCTTGGGCCCCCCTACGACCTTAAACTGGGGGATGGCTACACCGATAAACTCATCTTT.

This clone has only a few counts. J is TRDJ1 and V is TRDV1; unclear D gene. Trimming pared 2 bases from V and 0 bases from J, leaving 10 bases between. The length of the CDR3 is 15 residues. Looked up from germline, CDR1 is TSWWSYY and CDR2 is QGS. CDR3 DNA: TGTGCTCTTGGGGAAAACGATGTGTACACCGATAAACTCATCTTT. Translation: CALGENDVYTDKLIF.

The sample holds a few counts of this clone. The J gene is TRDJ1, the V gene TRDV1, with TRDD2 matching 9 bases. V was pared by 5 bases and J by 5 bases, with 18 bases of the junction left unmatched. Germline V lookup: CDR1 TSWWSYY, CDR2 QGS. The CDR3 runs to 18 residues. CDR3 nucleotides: TGTGCTCTTGGGAAGCCGCCTTCCTACAGTACTGGGCAAGATAAACTCATCTTT. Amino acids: CALGKPPSYSTGQDKLIF.

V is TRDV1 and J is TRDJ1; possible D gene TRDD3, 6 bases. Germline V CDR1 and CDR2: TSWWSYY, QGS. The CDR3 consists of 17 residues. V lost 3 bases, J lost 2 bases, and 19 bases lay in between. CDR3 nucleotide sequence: TGTGCTCTTGGGGACAGGTCTATCTGGGGTAGAACCGATAAACTCATCTTT. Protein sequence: CALGDRSIWGRTDKLIF.

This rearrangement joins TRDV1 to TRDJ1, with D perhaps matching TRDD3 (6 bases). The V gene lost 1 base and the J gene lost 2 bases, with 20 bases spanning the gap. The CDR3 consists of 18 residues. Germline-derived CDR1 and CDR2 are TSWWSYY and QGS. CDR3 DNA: TGTGCTCTTGGGGAACAAGACGCGGGGACTGGGTATACCGATAAACTCATCTTT. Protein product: CALGEQDAGTGYTDKLIF.

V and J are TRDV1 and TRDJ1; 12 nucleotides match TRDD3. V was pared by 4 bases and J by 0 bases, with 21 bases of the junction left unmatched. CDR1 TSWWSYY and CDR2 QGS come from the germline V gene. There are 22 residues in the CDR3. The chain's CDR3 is CALGVPLSYMYWGIQYTDKLIF. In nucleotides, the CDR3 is TGTGCTCTTGGGGTCCCATTGTCCTACATGTACTGGGGGATACAGTACACCGATAAACTCATCTTT.

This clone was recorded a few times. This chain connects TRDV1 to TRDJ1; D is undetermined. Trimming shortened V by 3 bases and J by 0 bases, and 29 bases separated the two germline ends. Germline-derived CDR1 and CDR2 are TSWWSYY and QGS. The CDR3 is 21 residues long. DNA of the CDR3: TGTGCTCTTGGGGATATCATCCCCCTTACTACCGCCCGACCCTACACCGATAAACTCATCTTT. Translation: CALGDIIPLTTARPYTDKLIF.

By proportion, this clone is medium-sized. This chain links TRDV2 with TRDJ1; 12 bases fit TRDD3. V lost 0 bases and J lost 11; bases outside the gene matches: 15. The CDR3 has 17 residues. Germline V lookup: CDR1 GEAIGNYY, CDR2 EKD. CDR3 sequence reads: CACDTAYWGILLQGLIF. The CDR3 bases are TGTGCCTGTGACACCGCGTACTGGGGGATACTCCTACAAGGGCTCATCTTT.

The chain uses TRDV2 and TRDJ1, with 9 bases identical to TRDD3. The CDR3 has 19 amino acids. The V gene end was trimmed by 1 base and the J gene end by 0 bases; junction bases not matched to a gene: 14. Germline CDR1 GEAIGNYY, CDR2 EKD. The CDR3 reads CACDTQRLLTGGHTDKLIF. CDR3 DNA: TGTGCCTGTGACACGCAGAGACTTCTGACTGGGGGACACACCGATAAACTCATCTTT.

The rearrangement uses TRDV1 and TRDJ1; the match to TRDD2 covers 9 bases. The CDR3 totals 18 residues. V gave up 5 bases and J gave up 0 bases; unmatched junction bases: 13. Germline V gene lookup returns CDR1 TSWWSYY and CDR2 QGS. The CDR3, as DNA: TGTGCTCTTGGGCATACACCTTCCTACGGCCGAGACACCGATAAACTCATCTTT. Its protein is CALGHTPSYGRDTDKLIF.

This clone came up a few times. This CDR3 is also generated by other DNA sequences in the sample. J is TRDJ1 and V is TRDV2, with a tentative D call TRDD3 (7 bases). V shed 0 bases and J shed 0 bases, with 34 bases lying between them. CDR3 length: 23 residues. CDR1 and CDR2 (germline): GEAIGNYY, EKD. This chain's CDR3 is CACDTFRINLPHWGESHTDKLIF. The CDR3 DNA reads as TGTGCCTGTGACACCTTTCGTATAAACCTTCCACACTGGGGAGAGAGCCACACCGATAAACTCATCTTT.